This T cell receptor beta chain came from a study of Graves' ophthalmopathy and Graves' hyperthyroidism. As for the study in general: Pretreatment peripheral blood was obtained at initial diagnosis.

Amplification from RNA transcripts yielded the TCR beta CDR3 regions. An initial RT-PCR round employing HTBI primers preceded a second-round multiplex PCR. MiXCR was run by TCRdb on the multiplex PCR reads, yielding one entry per CDR3 protein. The table has hundreds of thousands of distinct CDR3 sequences, 35% to 45% seen once. The table lists this clonotype with many counts. The CDR3 contains 16 residues. The V gene's germline CDR1 is ENHRY and CDR2 SYGVKD. V was trimmed by 0 bases and J by 10 bases, leaving 16 bases between them. This sequence was found in an adult man with Graves' ophthalmopathy. The rearrangement links TRBV10-3 to TRBJ1-6; possibly TRBD1 for D (5 bases). What was sequenced was peripheral blood. The CDR3 sequence is CAISESRGSGISPLHF. CDR3 nucleotide sequence: TGTGCCATCAGTGAGTCTCGCGGGTCAGGGATATCACCCCTCCACTTT.